Following are 30 T cell receptor beta chains from one sample sequenced in a study of vaccination effects on CD4 cells after COVID-19. These TCRs are of unknown antigen specificity. Profiling relied on immunoSEQ multiplex PCR, and the TCRdb table lists in-frame clones only, not all of them. The table includes 55,000 to 75,000 clones, around 72% detected once. After expansion with viral peptide pools in the ViraFEST assay, antigen-specific CD4+ T cells were sequenced. Following a roughly 9-day culture, CD4+ T cells were purified. Vaccinated recipients, who were negative for nucleocapsid antibodies, had no history of SARS-CoV-2 infection. The sequences come from CD4+ T cells from PBMCs cultured with HCoV-OC43 spike peptides, collected before COVID-19 vaccination. The subset was: HCoV-OC43 spike overlapping peptide pool stimulation. Receptors originate from a human donor who received a COVID-19 vaccine.

There are a few counts of this clone. This rearrangement joins TRBV25-1 to TRBJ2-2, with 11 bases identical to TRBD2. CDR1 MGHDK and CDR2 SYGVNS come from the germline V gene. The CDR3 is 18 amino acids. V shed 3 bases, J shed 7 bases, and the junction held 13 bases outside the gene matches. DNA of the CDR3: TGTGCCAGCAGTGACCCCCTAACTAGCGGGGGAAAAAGCGGGGAGCTGTTTTTT. Protein product: CASSDPLTSGGKSGELFF.

This clone was picked up one time. The V call is TRBV24-1, the J call TRBJ2-5; 8 bases are shared with TRBD1. The CDR3 length is 13 residues. Germline lookup yields CDR1 KGHDR and CDR2 SFDVKD. Losses at the gene ends were 2 bases for V and 5 bases for J; bases not matched to a gene: 0. CDR3 sequence: CATSDYRGETQYF. In nucleotides, the CDR3 is TGTGCCACCAGTGATTACAGGGGGGAGACCCAGTACTTC.

This clone has only a few counts. The chain links TRBV2 to TRBJ1-6; no firm D call. The V gene's germline CDR1 is SNHLY and CDR2 FYNNEI. The CDR3 extends over 15 amino acids. The V end was cut by 6 bases, the J end by 7 bases, with 16 bases between. CDR3 loop: CASRGTGNSNSPLHF. As DNA, the CDR3 is TGTGCCAGCAGGGGCACCGGGAATTCGAATTCACCCCTCCACTTT. The whole variable domain, filled in from reference TRBV2 and TRBJ1-6, reads EPEVTQTPSHQVTQMGQEVILRCVPISNHLYFYWYRQILGQKVEFLVSFYNNEISEKSEIFDDQFSVERPDGSNFTLKIRSTKLEDSAMYFCASRGTGNSNSPLHFGNGTRLTVT.

V gene TRBV6-5 combines with J gene TRBJ2-5; D gene uncertain. V lost 6 bases to trimming and J lost 0 bases, with 11 bases between them. This CDR3 contains 14 residues. Germline V gene lookup returns CDR1 MNHEY and CDR2 SVGAGI. In DNA, the CDR3 is TGTGCCAGCAGGCGGATCTCGTACCAAGAGACCCAGTACTTC. Its protein product is CASRRISYQETQYF.

The J gene is TRBJ2-2, the V gene TRBV3-1 (or the pseudogene TRBV3-2), with D tentatively TRBD1 (5 bases). The CDR3 runs 17 residues. The V gene lost 5 bases and the J gene lost 3 bases, with 19 bases spanning the gap. The germline V gene encodes CDR1 LGHDT and CDR2 YNNKEL (reference sequence). This CDR3 is CASSSPQTVLYTGELFF. As DNA, the CDR3 is TGTGCCAGCAGCTCTCCTCAGACAGTACTATACACCGGGGAGCTGTTTTTT.

The rearrangement links TRBV5-8 to TRBJ2-3; perhaps TRBD1 as D (5 bases). The V and J ends lost 7 bases and 3 bases respectively, with 30 bases between them. Germline V lookup: CDR1 SGHTS, CDR2 YDEGEE. This CDR3 contains 19 residues. The CDR3 reads CASPTNPRWALKGTDTQYF. The CDR3 DNA reads as TGTGCCAGCCCAACTAACCCGCGTTGGGCCCTCAAGGGGACAGATACGCAGTATTTT.

This chain joins TRBV4-2 and TRBJ2-5; no reliable D call. Trimming shortened V by 3 bases and J by 4 bases, and 18 bases separated the two germline ends. Germline V gene lookup returns CDR1 LGHNA and CDR2 YNFKEQ. CDR3 length equals 16 residues. CDR3 amino acids: CASSQWASAGAETQYF. The DNA for the CDR3 is TGTGCCAGCAGCCAGTGGGCCTCAGCAGGTGCAGAGACCCAGTACTTC.

The rearrangement uses TRBV5-8 and TRBJ2-1, with 7 bases matching TRBD1. The CDR3 loop spans 15 amino acids. Germline-derived CDR1 and CDR2 are SGHTS and YDEGEE. V lost 4 bases and J lost 6; bases outside the gene matches: 10. This CDR3 is CASSRQGFFSNEQFF. CDR3 coding DNA: TGTGCCAGCAGCCGACAGGGTTTTTTTAGCAATGAGCAGTTCTTC.

The chain combines TRBV5-1 with TRBJ2-3; unclear D gene. The V end was cut by 9 bases, the J end by 0 bases, with 14 bases between. The CDR3 length is 14 residues. Germline CDR1 and CDR2: SGHRS and YFSETQ. The DNA of the CDR3 is TGCGCCACCTCCGCGAGTACTAGCACAGATACGCAGTATTTT. This gives the protein CATSASTSTDTQYF.

The genes are TRBV5-1 and TRBJ2-1, with D hard to call. From germline, CDR1 is SGHRS and CDR2 YFSETQ. The V end lost 4 bases, the J end lost 7 bases, and 9 bases lay between the germline ends. This CDR3 is 12 amino acids long. The CDR3 region has the DNA TGCGCCAGCAGCCCGGACGCAAATGAGCAGTTCTTC. Translation gives CASSPDANEQFF.

This clone has only a few counts. J is TRBJ1-5 and V is TRBV27; D uncertain. In germline, CDR1 is MNHEY, CDR2 SMNVEV (reference sequence). V gave up 7 bases and J gave up 2 bases, with 12 bases separating them. The CDR3 has 14 amino acids. CDR3 DNA sequence: TGTGCCAGCAACGAGGGTTCGGGCAATCAGCCCCAGCATTTT. This translates into CASNEGSGNQPQHF.

The J gene is TRBJ2-3, the V gene TRBV24-1, with 7 bases fitting TRBD1. CDR3 size: 14 residues. Germline assignment: CDR1 KGHDR and CDR2 SFDVKD. J lost 5 bases, V lost 4 bases, and 5 bases had no gene match. The CDR3 nucleotides read TGTGCCACCAGTGACCTGACAGGGAAAGATACGCAGTATTTT. Translation gives CATSDLTGKDTQYF.

The rearrangement uses TRBV5-1 and TRBJ1-4; TRBD1 matches at 8 bases. The CDR3 contains 17 residues. The junction had 12 bases not matched to a gene; V was cut back by 4 bases and J by 4 bases. Per germline, CDR1 SGHRS and CDR2 YFSETQ. This CDR3 is CASSLTRWTGNNEKLFF. The CDR3 DNA is TGCGCCAGCAGCCTGACGAGATGGACAGGGAATAATGAAAAACTGTTTTTT.

V gene TRBV7-9 combines with J gene TRBJ2-6; 7 bases align to TRBD1. Losses at the gene ends were 0 bases for V and 2 bases for J; bases not matched to a gene: 7. The CDR3 is 18 residues long. The germline V gene has CDR1 SEHNR and CDR2 FQNEAQ (reference sequence). The CDR3 sequence: CASSLAKGATAGANVLTF. In DNA form, the CDR3 reads TGTGCCAGCAGCTTAGCAAAGGGGGCAACGGCTGGGGCCAACGTCCTGACTTTC.

The chain has TRBV28 and TRBJ2-5; 8 bases align to TRBD2. Germline CDR1 MDHEN, CDR2 SYDVKM. This CDR3 contains 16 residues. V gave up 5 bases and J gave up 6 bases; unmatched junction bases: 14. The CDR3 loop is CASSPSGGAILKTQYF. In DNA form, the CDR3 reads TGTGCCAGCAGTCCCTCGGGGGGGGCAATCCTCAAGACCCAGTACTTC.

CDR3 protein: CASSLGTVTRGTEAFF. The DNA for the CDR3 is TGTGCCAGCAGCTTAGGTACTGTCACGCGGGGTACTGAAGCTTTCTTT. The chain is built from TRBV7-8 and TRBJ1-1; no definite D call. Trimming took off 1 base at V and 5 bases at J, with 17 bases between the two ends. The CDR3 has 16 amino acids. Germline-derived CDR1 and CDR2 are SGHVS and FQNEAQ. Full variable domain (outside the CDR3, taken from reference TRBV7-8 and TRBJ1-1): GAGVSQSPRYKVAKRGQDVALRCDPISGHVSLFWYQQALGQGPEFLTYFQNEAQLDKSGLPSDRFFAERPEGSVSTLKIQRTQQEDSAVYLCASSLGTVTRGTEAFFGQGTRLTVV.

V and J are TRBV4-3 and TRBJ1-3, with D possibly being TRBD1 (5 bases). CDR3 length: 15 amino acids. With 1 base removed from V and 0 bases from J, the gap between germline ends came to 7 bases. Germline loops: CDR1 LGHNA, CDR2 YSLEER. The CDR3 DNA follows: TGCGCCAGCAGCCAAGTTGGGGGCTCTGGAAACACCATATATTTT. It translates to CASSQVGGSGNTIYF.

The chain links TRBV11-2 to TRBJ2-1, with 12 bases identical to TRBD2. The CDR3 covers 16 residues. The J segment lost 4 bases and the V segment lost 6 bases, leaving 7 bases of the junction unmatched. From germline, CDR1 is SGHAT and CDR2 FQNNGV. This CDR3 is CASRDPGTSGYNEQFF. The CDR3 DNA sequence: TGTGCCAGCAGAGACCCCGGGACTAGCGGGTACAATGAGCAGTTCTTC.

This rearrangement joins TRBV5-8 to TRBJ2-3; TRBD2 might be the D (5 bases). Germline-derived CDR1 and CDR2 are SGHTS and YDEGEE. This CDR3 comprises 15 residues. Deletions cut 4 bases from V and 1 base from J, with 13 bases between. The CDR3: CASSPPGSGTDTQYF. The CDR3 DNA sequence: TGTGCCAGCAGCCCGCCGGGGTCGGGCACAGATACGCAGTATTTT.

V usage is TRBV4-3 and J usage is TRBJ2-3, with D perhaps given as TRBD1 or TRBD2 (6 bases each). The length of the CDR3 is 14 residues. Trimming pared 0 bases from V and 5 bases from J, leaving 9 bases between. Per germline, CDR1 LGHNA and CDR2 YSLEER. This chain's CDR3 is CASSQEGGGDTQYF. The CDR3 DNA is TGCGCCAGCAGCCAAGAAGGGGGAGGAGATACGCAGTATTTT.

The rearrangement joins TRBV11-1 to TRBJ2-5, with D possibly matching TRBD2 (6 bases). V lost 5 bases and J 5 bases, leaving 18 bases between the germline ends. This CDR3 comprises 15 residues. Germline CDR1 SGHAT, CDR2 FQDESV (reference sequence). The CDR3 loop reads CASSPWDSSGETQYF. The CDR3 DNA is TGTGCCAGCAGCCCTTGGGACTCGAGCGGGGAGACCCAGTACTTC.

A single count supports this clone. The chain joins TRBV6-2 or TRBV6-3 to TRBJ2-4; perhaps TRBD1 as D (6 bases). CDR3 length: 15 residues. Germline CDR1 is MNHEY and CDR2 is SVGEGT. The ends were cut back, 4 bases at V and 8 bases at J, with 18 bases in the middle. CDR3 in DNA: TGTGCCAGCAGTTGGGAACAGGGAACCCCTTACATTCAGTACTTC. The encoded protein is CASSWEQGTPYIQYF.

The rearrangement joins TRBV18 to TRBJ1-3; no clear D gene. Trimming removed 4 bases at V and 4 bases at J, with 5 bases between. The CDR3 runs 12 residues. Germline V CDR1 and CDR2: KGHSH, LQKENI. The CDR3 is CASSREGNTIYF. DNA for the CDR3: TGTGCCAGCTCACGCGAGGGAAACACCATATATTTT.

This rearrangement joins TRBV20-1 to TRBJ2-1; TRBD2 matches 9 bases. Germline loops: CDR1 DFQATT, CDR2 SNEGSKA (reference sequence). The CDR3 runs 15 residues. The J segment lost 2 bases and the V segment lost 3 bases, leaving 5 bases of the junction unmatched. The CDR3 bases are TGCAGTGCTAGTTGGAGCGGGGGGCCCTACAATGAGCAGTTCTTC. Translation gives CSASWSGGPYNEQFF.

The chain uses TRBV9 and TRBJ1-3; D might be TRBD1 (6 bases). V lost 0 bases and J lost 3, with 13 bases in between. CDR1 and CDR2 from the germline V gene are SGDLS and YYNGEE. The CDR3 is 16 amino acids. The CDR3 coding sequence is TGTGCCAGCAGCGTAGGCCCCGGACAGAATGGAAACACCATATATTTT. Translation gives CASSVGPGQNGNTIYF. Filled out from reference TRBV9 and TRBJ1-3, the complete variable domain reads DSGVTQTPKHLITATGQRVTLRCSPRSGDLSVYWYQQSLDQGLQFLIQYYNGEERAKGNILERFSAQQFPDLHSELNLSSLELGDSALYFCASSVGPGQNGNTIYFGEGSWLTVV.

This clone has more than one count but fewer than ten. V is TRBV29-1 and J is TRBJ2-7; TRBD2 is a possible D gene (6 bases). The CDR3 is 14 residues long. Germline V lookup: CDR1 SQVTM, CDR2 ANQGSEA. The CDR3 sequence: CRVTGRPGDYEQYV. CDR3 bases: TGCAGAGTCACAGGACGCCCGGGGGACTACGAGCAGTACGTC.

V usage is TRBV27 and J usage is TRBJ1-1, with TRBD1 identical over 11 bases. CDR3 size: 13 residues. J was trimmed by 11 bases and V by 0 bases; bases with no gene match: 2. Germline-derived CDR1 and CDR2 are MNHEY and SMNVEV (reference sequence). In nucleotides, the CDR3 is TGTGCCAGCAGTTTATCGGACAGGGGGCACGCTTTCTTT. This gives the protein CASSLSDRGHAFF.

This clone was seen only a few times. The rearrangement uses TRBV5-1 and TRBJ1-2; no clear D gene. CDR3 length: 14 residues. Trimming removed 0 bases at V and 6 bases at J, with 12 bases between. Germline V lookup: CDR1 SGHRS, CDR2 YFSETQ. The CDR3 nucleotides are TGCGCCAGCAGCTTGGGCGGGCCAGATAATGGCTACACCTTC. Amino acids: CASSLGGPDNGYTF.

This clone has just a few counts. The chain employs TRBV10-3 and TRBJ1-4; unclear D gene. Germline lookup yields CDR1 ENHRY and CDR2 SYGVKD. This CDR3 is built from 13 residues. Trimming removed 3 bases from V and 3 bases from J, with 5 bases in between. The CDR3: CAISEGANEKLFF. In nucleotides, the CDR3 is TGTGCCATCAGTGAAGGAGCTAATGAAAAACTGTTTTTT.

This rearrangement joins TRBV4-1 to TRBJ1-1; 10 bases are shared with TRBD1. In germline, CDR1 is MGHRA, CDR2 YSYEKL. This CDR3 comprises 17 residues. Trimming removed 1 base from V and 0 bases from J; junction bases left unmatched: 5. The CDR3 loop is CASSQGRTGGVNTEAFF. CDR3 DNA: TGCGCCAGCAGCCAAGGGCGGACAGGGGGAGTGAACACTGAAGCTTTCTTT.